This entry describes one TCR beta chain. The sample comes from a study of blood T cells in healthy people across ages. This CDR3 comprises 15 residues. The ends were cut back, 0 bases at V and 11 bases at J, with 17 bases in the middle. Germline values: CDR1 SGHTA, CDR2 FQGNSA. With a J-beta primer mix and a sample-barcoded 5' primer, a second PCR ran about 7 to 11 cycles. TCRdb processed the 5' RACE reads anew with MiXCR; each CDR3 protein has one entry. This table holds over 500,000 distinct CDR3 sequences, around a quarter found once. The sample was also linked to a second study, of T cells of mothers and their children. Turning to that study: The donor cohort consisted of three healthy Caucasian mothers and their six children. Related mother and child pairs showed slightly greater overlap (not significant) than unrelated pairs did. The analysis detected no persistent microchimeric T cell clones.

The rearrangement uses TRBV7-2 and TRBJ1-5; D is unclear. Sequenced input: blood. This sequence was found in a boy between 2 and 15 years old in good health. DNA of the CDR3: TGTGCCAGCAGCTTAGCGCGGCAAAGTCTGATAGCCCAGCATTTT. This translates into CASSLARQSLIAQHF.